The 20 T cell receptor beta chains reported below all come from one sample, sequenced in a study of CD8 T cells in Susac syndrome. With random hexamers, roughly 0.45 to 1 ug RNA was reverse transcribed. TCRdb re-called the immunoSEQ multiplex PCR reads through MiXCR, storing one row per CDR3 protein. Altogether under 250,000 distinct CDR3 sequences are present, approximately 92% being singletons, with the ten largest covering around 0.07%. Sequencing was performed on CD4+ T cells from PBMCs. The receptors derive from a human donor with multiple sclerosis.

The chain couples TRBV20-1 to TRBJ1-1; D unclear. The CDR3 is 15 amino acids. CDR1 DFQATT and CDR2 SNEGSKA come from the germline V gene (reference sequence). Trimming left V 1 base short and J 3 bases short, with 15 bases between. CDR3 nucleotide sequence: TGCAGTGCTAGAGTTAGGGATCCGTTGTACACTGAAGCTTTCTTT. This translates into CSARVRDPLYTEAFF.

The chain employs TRBV7-9 and TRBJ1-1, with D possibly matching TRBD1 (5 bases). The V end lost 5 bases, the J end lost 11 bases, and 24 bases lay between the germline ends. This CDR3 spans 15 amino acids. Germline CDR1 SEHNR, CDR2 FQNEAQ (reference sequence). The DNA for the CDR3 is TGTGCCAGCAGCCCAGCCGGGTCTCAGCCTGGGGGGGCTTTCTTT. Translated, it gives CASSPAGSQPGGAFF.

This chain links TRBV11-2 with TRBJ2-5, with D perhaps matching TRBD1 (5 bases). V gave up 5 bases and J gave up 5 bases, with 21 bases separating them. Per germline, CDR1 SGHAT and CDR2 FQNNGV. This CDR3 has 16 amino acids. The CDR3 sequence is CASSQLGQNPLETQYF. The DNA for the CDR3 is TGTGCCAGCAGCCAGCTCGGACAAAACCCTCTCGAGACCCAGTACTTC. The full variable domain, in which reference TRBV11-2 and TRBJ2-5 provide the parts outside the CDR3, is EAGVAQSPRYKIIEKRQSVAFWCNPISGHATLYWYQQILGQGPKLLIQFQNNGVVDDSQLPKDRFSAERLKGVDSTLKIQPAKLEDSAVYLCASSQLGQNPLETQYFGPGTRLLVL.

V usage is TRBV20-1 and J usage is TRBJ1-2, with 11 bases matching TRBD1. Germline V gene sequence: CDR1 DFQATT, CDR2 SNEGSKA (reference sequence). The trim removed 5 bases at V and 7 bases at J, leaving 3 bases unmatched. The CDR3 consists of 12 residues. The CDR3 loop reads CSARTGGPGYTF. The CDR3 coding sequence is TGCAGTGCTCGGACAGGGGGCCCTGGCTACACCTTC.

The chain carries TRBV7-9 and TRBJ2-6; D may correspond to TRBD1 or TRBD2 (5 bases each). The CDR3 runs 16 residues. Germline CDR1 SEHNR, CDR2 FQNEAQ (reference sequence). Deletions cut 5 bases from V and 2 bases from J, with 13 bases between. This CDR3 reads CASSPGTLAGANVLTF. The CDR3 DNA sequence: TGTGCCAGCAGCCCGGGGACCCTCGCTGGGGCCAACGTCCTGACTTTC.

The rearrangement links TRBV27 to TRBJ2-5, with TRBD2 matching 10 bases. Per germline, CDR1 MNHEY and CDR2 SMNVEV (reference sequence). This CDR3 is 17 amino acids long. V gave up 5 bases and J gave up 2 bases; unmatched junction bases: 11. Written as DNA, the CDR3 is TGTGCCAGCAGTCCTATGGGACTAGCGTCTCGACAAGAGACCCAGTACTTC. Protein: CASSPMGLASRQETQYF.

This clonotype has only one observation. The genes are TRBV7-2 and TRBJ2-1, with 7 bases identical to TRBD2. The germline V gene has CDR1 SGHTA and CDR2 FQGNSA. V gave up 1 base and J gave up 9 bases; unmatched junction bases: 9. The CDR3 contains 15 residues. Written as DNA, the CDR3 is TGTGCCAGCAGCTTAGAAGGCGGGAGTAGGGGTGAGCAGTTCTTC. This codes for CASSLEGGSRGEQFF.

CDR3 coding DNA: TGTGCCAGTAGTATGGCGCGGGCCGGGGGCTACAATGAGCAGTTCTTC. It is translated as CASSMARAGGYNEQFF. V and J are TRBV19 and TRBJ2-1; possible D gene TRBD2, 6 bases. This CDR3 spans 16 amino acids. Germline CDR1 is LNHDA and CDR2 is SQIVND (reference sequence). V gave up 3 bases and J gave up 3 bases, with 15 bases separating them.

This chain connects TRBV28 to TRBJ1-5, with 7 positions matching TRBD1. With 4 bases clipped from V and 7 bases from J, the junction kept 10 bases outside the gene matches. This CDR3 contains 15 residues. The germline gives CDR1 MDHEN, CDR2 SYDVKM. Here the CDR3 DNA reads TGTGCCAGCAGTTCCAGACAGGGAATAATACAGCCCCAGCATTTT. Translating gives CASSSRQGIIQPQHF.

V is TRBV12-3 or TRBV12-4 and J is TRBJ1-1; maybe TRBD1 (6 bases). There are 12 residues in the CDR3. The V and J ends lost 5 bases and 10 bases respectively, with 14 bases between them. CDR3: CASSPRQVRAFF. CDR3 coding DNA: TGTGCCAGCAGTCCCCGACAGGTCAGAGCTTTCTTT.

The J gene is TRBJ2-1, the V gene TRBV20-1; tentatively, D is TRBD1 or TRBD2 (5 bases each). Germline V gene sequence: CDR1 DFQATT, CDR2 SNEGSKA (reference sequence). Trimming removed 1 base from V and 5 bases from J, with 21 bases in between. The CDR3 totals 17 residues. In DNA form, the CDR3 reads TGCAGTGCTAGAGCCCCAGCAACGGGGACCGTCCACAATGAGCAGTTCTTC. Its protein is CSARAPATGTVHNEQFF.

The CDR3 DNA sequence: TGTGCCTGGGCCTTCTCGGCAGGGAATAATTCACCCCTCCACTTT. As protein: CAWAFSAGNNSPLHF. The chain joins TRBV30 to TRBJ1-6; tentative D call: TRBD1 (5 bases). CDR1 is GTSNPN and CDR2 is SVGIG in the germline V gene (reference sequence). The CDR3 spans 15 residues. V was trimmed by 5 bases and J by 5 bases, leaving 16 bases between them.

The V and J genes are TRBV5-1 and TRBJ1-1, with D uncertain. The CDR3 consists of 12 residues. Trimming stripped 4 bases from V and 3 bases from J, with 7 bases between. Germline lookup yields CDR1 SGHRS and CDR2 YFSETQ. The CDR3 loop is CASSIGHTEAFF. In DNA, the CDR3 is TGCGCCAGCAGCATAGGGCACACTGAAGCTTTCTTT.

This sequence joins TRBV6-4 and TRBJ2-3; 9 positions agree with TRBD2. Per germline, CDR1 MRHNA and CDR2 SNTAGT. The CDR3 consists of 15 residues. V lost 4 bases, J lost 3 bases, and 5 bases stayed unmatched. In DNA, the CDR3 is TGTGCCAGCAGTGTGGGTAGCGGGGGAACAGATACGCAGTATTTT. Translation: CASSVGSGGTDTQYF.

The V gene is TRBV20-1, the J gene TRBJ1-2; D is unresolved. Germline V gene data show CDR1 as DFQATT and CDR2 as SNEGSKA (reference sequence). The CDR3 covers 12 residues. Trimming left V 0 bases short and J 6 bases short, with 8 bases between. CDR3 region: CSARDVADGYTF. The DNA for the CDR3 is TGCAGTGCTAGAGATGTGGCAGATGGCTACACCTTC.

The genes are TRBV20-1 and TRBJ1-2; D possibly corresponds to TRBD1 (5 bases). The V gene lost 0 bases and the J gene lost 4 bases, with 12 bases spanning the gap. This CDR3 region has 14 residues. Germline lookup yields CDR1 DFQATT and CDR2 SNEGSKA (reference sequence). The CDR3 coding sequence is TGCAGTGCTAGAGATCGGCAGGGCCTCTATGGCTACACCTTC. Protein product: CSARDRQGLYGYTF.

J is TRBJ2-5 and V is TRBV6-5; 8 bases are a match to TRBD1. The CDR3 has 15 residues. Germline assignment: CDR1 MNHEY and CDR2 SVGAGI. The V segment lost 5 bases and the J segment 5 bases; nucleotides outside the gene matches: 10. The CDR3 coding sequence is TGTGCCAGCAGTCCTCGGACAGGGAAGGAGGAGACCCAGTACTTC. This sequence encodes CASSPRTGKEETQYF.

This chain connects TRBV28 to TRBJ1-4; possibly TRBD1 for D (6 bases). The germline CDR1 and CDR2 sequences are MDHEN and SYDVKM. The CDR3 spans 13 residues. Trimming took 2 bases from V and 12 from J, leaving 13 bases between them. DNA of the CDR3: TGTGCCAGCAGTTTACAGGGGCTCGATGAACTGTTTTTT. As protein: CASSLQGLDELFF.

The rearrangement uses TRBV11-2 and TRBJ2-5, with TRBD1 identical over 7 bases. Germline trimming cut 5 bases from V and 3 bases from J; bases unmatched to any gene: 9. The CDR3 consists of 15 residues. Germline V CDR1 and CDR2: SGHAT, FQNNGV. Written as DNA, the CDR3 is TGTGCCAGCAGCAGACAGGGATTGGGGAAAGAGACCCAGTACTTC. This gives the protein CASSRQGLGKETQYF. Complete variable domain (other parts from reference TRBV11-2 and TRBJ2-5): EAGVAQSPRYKIIEKRQSVAFWCNPISGHATLYWYQQILGQGPKLLIQFQNNGVVDDSQLPKDRFSAERLKGVDSTLKIQPAKLEDSAVYLCASSRQGLGKETQYFGPGTRLLVL.

CDR3 loop: CASSLGRLAENIQYF. The CDR3, as DNA: TGTGCCAGCAGCTTAGGTCGGCTAGCGGAAAACATTCAGTACTTC. The gene calls are TRBV7-9 and TRBJ2-4; 7 nucleotides match TRBD2. The V and J ends lost 1 base and 5 bases, in that order; junction bases with no gene match: 5. This CDR3 region has 15 residues. Germline V gene sequence: CDR1 SEHNR, CDR2 FQNEAQ (reference sequence).